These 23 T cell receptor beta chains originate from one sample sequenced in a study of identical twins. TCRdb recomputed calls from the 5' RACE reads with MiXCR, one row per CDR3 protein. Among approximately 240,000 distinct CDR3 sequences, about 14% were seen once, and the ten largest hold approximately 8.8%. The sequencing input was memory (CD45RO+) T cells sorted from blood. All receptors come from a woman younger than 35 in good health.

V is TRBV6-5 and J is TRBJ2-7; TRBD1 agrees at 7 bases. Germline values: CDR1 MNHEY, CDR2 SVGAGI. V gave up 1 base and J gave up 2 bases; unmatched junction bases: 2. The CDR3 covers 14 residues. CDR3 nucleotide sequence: TGTGCCAGCAGTTACTGGGACAGCCCCTACGAGCAGTACTTC. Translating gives CASSYWDSPYEQYF.

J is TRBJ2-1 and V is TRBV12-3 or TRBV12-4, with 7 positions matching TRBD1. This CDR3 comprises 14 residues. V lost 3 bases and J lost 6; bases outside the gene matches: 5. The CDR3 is CASSFRDSSNEQFF. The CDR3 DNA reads TGTGCCAGCAGTTTTCGGGACAGTAGCAATGAGCAGTTCTTC.

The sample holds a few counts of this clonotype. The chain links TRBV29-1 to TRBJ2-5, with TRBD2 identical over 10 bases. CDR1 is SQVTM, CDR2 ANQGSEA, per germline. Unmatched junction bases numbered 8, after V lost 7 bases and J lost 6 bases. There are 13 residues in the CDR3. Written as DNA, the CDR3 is TGCAGCGCCGCTAGCGGGAGCGCCCAGACCCAGTACTTC. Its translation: CSAASGSAQTQYF. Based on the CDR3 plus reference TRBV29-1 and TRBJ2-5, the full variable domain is SAVISQKPSRDICQRGTSLTIQCQVDSQVTMMFWYRQQPGQSLTLIATANQGSEATYESGFVIDKFPISRPNLTFSTLTVSNMSPEDSSIYLCSAASGSAQTQYFGPGTRLLVL.

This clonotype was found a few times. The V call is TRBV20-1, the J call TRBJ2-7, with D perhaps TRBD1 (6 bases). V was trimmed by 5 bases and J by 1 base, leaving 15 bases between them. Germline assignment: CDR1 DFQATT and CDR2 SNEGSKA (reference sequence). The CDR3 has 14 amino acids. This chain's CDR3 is CSASRDTISYEQYF. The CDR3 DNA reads TGCAGTGCTTCCCGGGACACTATATCCTACGAGCAGTACTTC.

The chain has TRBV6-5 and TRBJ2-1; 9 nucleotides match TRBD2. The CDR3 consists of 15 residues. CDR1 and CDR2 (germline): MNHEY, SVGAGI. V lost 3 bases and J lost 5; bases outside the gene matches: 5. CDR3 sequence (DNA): TGTGCCAGCAGTTATTCGGCTAGCGGGGACAATGAGCAGTTCTTC. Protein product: CASSYSASGDNEQFF.

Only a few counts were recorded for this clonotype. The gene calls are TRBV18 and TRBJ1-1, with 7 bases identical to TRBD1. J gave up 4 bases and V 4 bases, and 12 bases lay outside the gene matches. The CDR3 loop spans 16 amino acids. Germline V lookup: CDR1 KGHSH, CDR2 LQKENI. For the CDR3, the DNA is TGTGCCAGCTCACAACAGGCCCCAGGGGGAGGCACTGAAGCTTTCTTT. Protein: CASSQQAPGGGTEAFF.

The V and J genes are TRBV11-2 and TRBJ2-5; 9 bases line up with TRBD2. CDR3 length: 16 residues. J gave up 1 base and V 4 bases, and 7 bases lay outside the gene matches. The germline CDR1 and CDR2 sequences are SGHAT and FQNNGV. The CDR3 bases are TGTGCCAGCAGCTCGAGACTAGCGGAGGTCCAAGAGACCCAGTACTTC. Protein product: CASSSRLAEVQETQYF.

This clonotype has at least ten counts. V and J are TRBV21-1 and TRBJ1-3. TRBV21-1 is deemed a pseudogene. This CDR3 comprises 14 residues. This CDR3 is CASSKGDSGNTIYF. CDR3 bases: TGTGCCAGCAGCAAAGGGGACTCTGGAAACACCATATATTTT.

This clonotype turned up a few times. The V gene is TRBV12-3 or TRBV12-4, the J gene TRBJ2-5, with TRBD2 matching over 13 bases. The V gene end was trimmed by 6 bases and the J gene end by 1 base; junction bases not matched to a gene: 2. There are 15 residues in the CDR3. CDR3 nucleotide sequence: TGTGCCAGCAGCACTAGCGGGAGGGCCCAAGAGACCCAGTACTTC. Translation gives CASSTSGRAQETQYF.

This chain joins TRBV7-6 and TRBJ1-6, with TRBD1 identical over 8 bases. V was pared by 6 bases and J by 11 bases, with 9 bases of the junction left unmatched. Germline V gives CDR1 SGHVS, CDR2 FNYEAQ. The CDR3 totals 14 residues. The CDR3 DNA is TGTGCCAGCAGTATGACAGGGGTTTTAGCACCCCTCCACTTT. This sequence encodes CASSMTGVLAPLHF. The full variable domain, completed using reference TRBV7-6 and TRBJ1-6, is GAGVSQSPRYKVTKRGQDVALRCDPISGHVSLYWYRQALGQGPEFLTYFNYEAQQDKSGLPNDRFSAERPEGSISTLTIQRTEQRDSAMYRCASSMTGVLAPLHFGNGTRLTVT.

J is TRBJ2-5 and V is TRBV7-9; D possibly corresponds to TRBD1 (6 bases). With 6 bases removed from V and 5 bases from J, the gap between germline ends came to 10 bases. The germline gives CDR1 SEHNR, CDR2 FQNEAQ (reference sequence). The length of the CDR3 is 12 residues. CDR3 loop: CASRSQGETQYF. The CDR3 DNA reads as TGTGCCAGCAGATCTCAGGGGGAGACCCAGTACTTC.

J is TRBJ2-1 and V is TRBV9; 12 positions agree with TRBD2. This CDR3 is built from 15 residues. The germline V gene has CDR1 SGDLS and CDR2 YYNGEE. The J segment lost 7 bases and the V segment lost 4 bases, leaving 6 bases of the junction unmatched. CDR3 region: CASSRIGLAGNEQFF. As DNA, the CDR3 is TGTGCCAGCAGCAGAATTGGACTAGCGGGGAATGAGCAGTTCTTC.

Here the CDR3 DNA reads TGTGCCAGCAGACGACAGGGAGGTTACGAGCAGTACTTC. Its protein product is CASRRQGGYEQYF. The chain is built from TRBV6-1 and TRBJ2-7; possible D gene TRBD1, 7 bases. Trimming stripped 6 bases from V and 4 bases from J, with 13 bases between. Germline lookup yields CDR1 MNHNS and CDR2 SASEGT. The CDR3 extends over 13 amino acids.

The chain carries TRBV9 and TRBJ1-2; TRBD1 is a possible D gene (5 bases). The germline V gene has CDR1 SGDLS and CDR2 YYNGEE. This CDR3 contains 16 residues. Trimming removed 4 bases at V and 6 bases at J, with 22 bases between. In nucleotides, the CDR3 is TGTGCCAGCAGCTACCCCTTAGTCCGGGAGGGACATGGCTACACCTTC. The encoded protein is CASSYPLVREGHGYTF.

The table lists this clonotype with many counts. The CDR3 DNA follows: TGCGCCAGCAGCAAAAGGACGGGGGCCTCCGGGGAGCTGTTTTTT. Protein product: CASSKRTGASGELFF. The chain is built from TRBV5-1 and TRBJ2-2; D may match TRBD1 or TRBD2 (6 bases each). CDR1 and CDR2 from the germline V gene are SGHRS and YFSETQ. The V end lost 4 bases, the J end lost 6 bases, and 16 bases lay between the germline ends. This CDR3 region has 15 residues.

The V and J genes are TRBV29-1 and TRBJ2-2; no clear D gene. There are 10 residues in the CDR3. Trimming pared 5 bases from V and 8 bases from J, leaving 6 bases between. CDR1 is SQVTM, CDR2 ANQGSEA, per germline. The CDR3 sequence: CSVLVGELFF. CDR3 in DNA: TGCAGCGTTCTTGTAGGGGAGCTGTTTTTT.

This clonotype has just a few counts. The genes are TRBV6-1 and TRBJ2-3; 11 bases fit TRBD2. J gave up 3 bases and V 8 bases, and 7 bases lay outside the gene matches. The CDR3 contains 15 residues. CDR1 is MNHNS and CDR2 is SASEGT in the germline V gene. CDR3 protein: CASFSGRGWTDTQYF. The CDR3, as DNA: TGTGCCAGCTTTAGCGGGAGGGGGTGGACAGATACGCAGTATTTT.

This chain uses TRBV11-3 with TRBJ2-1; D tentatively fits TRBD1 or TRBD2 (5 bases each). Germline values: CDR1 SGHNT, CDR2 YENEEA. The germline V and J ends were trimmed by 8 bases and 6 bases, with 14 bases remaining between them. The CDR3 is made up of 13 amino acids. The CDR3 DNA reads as TGTGCCAGCTCTCCGGGGCGGAGCAATGAGCAGTTCTTC. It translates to CASSPGRSNEQFF.

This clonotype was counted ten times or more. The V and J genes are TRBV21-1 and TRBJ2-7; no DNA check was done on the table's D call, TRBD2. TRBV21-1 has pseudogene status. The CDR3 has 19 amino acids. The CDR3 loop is CASTPTDQSGRALSYEQYF. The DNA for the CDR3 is TGTGCCAGCACTCCGACAGACCAAAGCGGGAGGGCCCTCTCCTACGAGCAGTACTTC.

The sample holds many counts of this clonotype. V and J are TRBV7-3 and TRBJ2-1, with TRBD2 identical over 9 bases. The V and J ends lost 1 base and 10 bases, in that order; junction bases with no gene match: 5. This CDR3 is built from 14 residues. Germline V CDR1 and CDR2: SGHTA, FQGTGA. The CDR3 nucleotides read TGTGCCAGCAGCTTAAATATTCTAGCGGGGGAGCAGTTCTTC. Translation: CASSLNILAGEQFF.

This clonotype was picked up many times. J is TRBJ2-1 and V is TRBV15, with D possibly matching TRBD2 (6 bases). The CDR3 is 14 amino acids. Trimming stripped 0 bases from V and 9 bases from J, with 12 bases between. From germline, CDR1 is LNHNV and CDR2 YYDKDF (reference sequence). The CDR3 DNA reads TGTGCCACCAGCAGAGATCTTAGGGGAGGTGAGCAGTTCTTC. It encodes CATSRDLRGGEQFF.

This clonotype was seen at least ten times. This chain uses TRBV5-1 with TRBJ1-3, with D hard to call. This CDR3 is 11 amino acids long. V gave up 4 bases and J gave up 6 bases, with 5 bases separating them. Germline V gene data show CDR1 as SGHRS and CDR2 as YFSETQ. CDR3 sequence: CASSDLNTIYF. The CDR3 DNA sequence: TGCGCCAGCAGCGATTTAAACACCATATATTTT.

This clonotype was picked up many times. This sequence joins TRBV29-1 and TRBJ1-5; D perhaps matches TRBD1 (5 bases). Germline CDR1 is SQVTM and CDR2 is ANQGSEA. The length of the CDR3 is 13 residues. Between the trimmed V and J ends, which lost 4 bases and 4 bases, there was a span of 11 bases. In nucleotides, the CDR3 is TGCAGCGTTGGGGGGACGGTGAATCAGCCCCAGCATTTT. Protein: CSVGGTVNQPQHF. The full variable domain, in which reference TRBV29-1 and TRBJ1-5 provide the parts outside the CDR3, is SAVISQKPSRDICQRGTSLTIQCQVDSQVTMMFWYRQQPGQSLTLIATANQGSEATYESGFVIDKFPISRPNLTFSTLTVSNMSPEDSSIYLCSVGGTVNQPQHFGDGTRLSIL.